Detailed here is one TCR beta chain. The sample is drawn from a study of blood T cell repertoires in COVID-19. Generated by immunoSEQ multiplex PCR, the TCRdb table keeps only in-frame clones and is missing some. This table has under 200,000 clones, just over 85% appearing once. The CDR3 covers 14 residues. V was clipped by 3 bases and J by 0 bases, with 7 bases between them. Germline CDR1 reads WNHNN; CDR2 reads SYGVQD (reference sequence). The chain recombines TRBV10-1 with TRBJ2-3; a weak D match, TRBD2 (5 bases). The origin of this receptor is a man between 60 and 75 years old with acute or convalescent COVID-19. The specimen was peripheral blood. The CDR3 DNA reads as TGCGCCAGCAGTGACCGGGGTAGCACAGATACGCAGTATTTT. Translated, it gives CASSDRGSTDTQYF.